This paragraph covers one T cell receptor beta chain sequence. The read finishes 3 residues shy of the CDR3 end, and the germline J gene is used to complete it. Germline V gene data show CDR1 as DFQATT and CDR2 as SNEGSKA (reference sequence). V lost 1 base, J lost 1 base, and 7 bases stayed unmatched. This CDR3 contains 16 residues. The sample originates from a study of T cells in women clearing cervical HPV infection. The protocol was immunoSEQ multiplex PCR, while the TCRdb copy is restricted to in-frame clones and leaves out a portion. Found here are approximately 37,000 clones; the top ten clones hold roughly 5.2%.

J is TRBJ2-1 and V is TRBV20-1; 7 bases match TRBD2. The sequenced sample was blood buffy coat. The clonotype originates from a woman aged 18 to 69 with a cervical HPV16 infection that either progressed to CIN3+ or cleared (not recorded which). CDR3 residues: CSARGTSVRSYNEQFF. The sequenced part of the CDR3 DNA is TGCAGTGCTAGAGGTACTAGCGTACGATCCTACAATGAG.